Described below is a single T cell receptor beta chain sequence and its context. Germline trimming cut 6 bases from V and 2 bases from J; bases unmatched to any gene: 3. The germline V gene encodes CDR1 WNHNN and CDR2 SYGVQD (reference sequence). This CDR3 has 15 amino acids. The record originates from a study of shared clonotypes between healthy human individuals. Produced via immunoSEQ multiplex PCR; TCRdb's table is partial and in-frame only. Counted here are 550,000 to 850,000 clones, 72% occurring once; the ten biggest clones make up around 1.7%. Sequences were obtained from memory CD4+ T cells sorted from blood. This sample's subset: CD45RA-negative fraction. The source is a woman between 25 and 40 years old in good health. V usage is TRBV10-1 and J usage is TRBJ2-3; 12 bases are shared with TRBD2. CDR3 sequence: CASRSSGRDTDTQYF. The CDR3 bases are TGCGCCAGCAGGTCTAGCGGGAGGGACACAGATACGCAGTATTTT.